The entry that follows covers one TCR beta chain sequence. The source of the sample is a study of T cells after yellow fever vaccination. Looking at the study overall: With SMART-Seq v4 Ultra Low Input, the fractions containing low cell numbers were prepared.

The CDR3 consists of 16 residues. Germline CDR1 SGDLS, CDR2 YYNGEE. The junction had 16 bases not matched to a gene; V was cut back by 4 bases and J by 10 bases. Template switching by 5'RACE produced TCR cDNA, adding a universal primer site and UMIs. TCRdb itself ran the 5' RACE reads through MiXCR, one entry per CDR3 protein. The sample lists more than 75,000 distinct CDR3 sequences; 8.9% were seen once. This chain connects TRBV9 to TRBJ2-5, with 10 bases fitting TRBD1. The TCR originated in a man between 18 and 35 years old who received the YFV17D yellow fever vaccine. Sample: CD8+ T cells not binding an NS4B(214-222) dextramer, sorted from PBMCs, taken roughly 15 days after the first yellow fever vaccination. DNA of the CDR3: TGTGCCAGCAGCCAAGGTGGTGGGACAGGGGCTGAGGACCAGTACTTC. Protein sequence: CASSQGGGTGAEDQYF.